This T cell receptor beta chain came from a study of blood T cell repertoires in COVID-19 (dated by TCRdb to the early 2020s). For the wider study: The collaborator samples originated in the United States, Italy and Spain and spanned the acute and convalescent phases of COVID-19. The prospective study material was composed of cDNA or gDNA derived from T cells, B-cell-depleted T cells, or PBMCs. The dataset comprised deeply sampled blood TCRbeta repertoires from subjects exposed to, actively infected with, or recovered from COVID-19. A freely available public database, intended as a resource for researchers studying the immune response to SARS-CoV-2, is where the repertoires were released. Samples were obtained from the ongoing ImmuneRACE study (first 160 participants) and from 1,000 to 1,500 subjects provided by 6 global collaborators. The sample metadata nearly always contained a de-identified subject ID, COVID-19 status, age in years and sex. Where available, HLA class I and class II types were taken from metadata supplied by the sample provider and were not determined by assay-based typing. The study at large found these results: The amount of clinical and demographic metadata varied by source and participant and was provided uncurated.

This clone was observed once. The antigen this receptor binds is unknown. At one end, the junction sequence differs from germline, possibly due to a read error. TCRbeta CDR3 regions were amplified from genomic DNA by means of the immunoSEQ Assay, a bias-controlled multiplex PCR. The study's processing was this. The number of nucleated cells in each sample was estimated from the amplification of reference gene primers within the assay. Sequence reads were collapsed and filtered to measure the absolute abundance of every unique TCRbeta CDR3 rearrangement. For each sample, productive Simpson clonality was calculated by taking the square root of Simpson's diversity index across productive rearrangements. The immuneACCESS repertoire file appears here via TCRdb, limited to in-frame rearrangements. These files lack a portion of the clones; in checked studies, under half of the deficit traces to unresolved V genes, and the cause of the others is not known. The V and J calls and the clone size are those of that table, but D and trimming were determined from the DNA. In this sample the table shows hundreds of thousands of clones, 87% of which occur a single time. About 1.6% of the sample is held by the ten biggest clonotypes.

Another Seattle source contributed samples from volunteer blood donors who had recovered from COVID-19. The collaborating institutions used their own protocols to collect whole blood in K2EDTA tubes. For TCRbeta analysis, collaborators shipped samples in one of three forms: frozen whole blood, isolated PBMCs, or DNA extracted from either of those sample types. According to the germline V gene (reference sequence), CDR1 reads SSHAT and CDR2 reads FNYEAQ. From the cysteine through the phenylalanine, the CDR3 covers 17 amino acids. The sequence is cut down to CDR3 DNA, 51 bases in frame from base 1. Sequenced input: peripheral blood. The rearrangement joined TRBV7-7 to TRBJ2-5; the D gene is perhaps TRBD1, on 6 matching bases. The clonotype comes from a middle-aged woman who had recovered from COVID-19. The CDR3 region reads CASSLGVSGGGQETQYF. The nucleotide sequence reads as follows: TGTGCTAGCAGCTTGGGGGTTTCTGGGGGCGGACAAGAGACCCAGTACTTC.